These T cell receptor beta chains were read from a single sample in a study of blood T cell repertoires in COVID-19. Here immunoSEQ multiplex PCR was the method, and the copy in TCRdb shows in-frame clones only, minus some. The sample lists about 410,000 clones, 80% to 95% occurring once. Material: PBMCs or T cells enriched from blood (not recorded which). The receptors stem from a man in his late teens or twenties who had recovered from COVID-19. CDR3s include the opening cysteine and the closing phenylalanine or tryptophan. The order of the fields is clone size, J gene, D gene, V gene, CDR3 DNA, CDR3 protein. A D gene is named only where the DNA matches it firmly. Expanded clones are given a class, and other clones once, few, many or no size at all.

. | TRBJ2-1 | TRBD2 | TRBV7-9 | TGTGCCAGCAGTAGCGGGGGCTACAATGAGCAGTTCTTC | CASSSGGYNEQFF
. | TRBJ2-1 | TRBD2 | TRBV2 | TGTGCCAGCACGGATGCTAGCGGGGGAAGGAATGAGCAGTTCTTC | CASTDASGGRNEQFF
. | TRBJ1-2 | TRBD1 | TRBV19 | TGTGCCAGTAGTCAAACCGGGACAGAAAAGGACTATGGCTACACCTTC | CASSQTGTEKDYGYTF
. | TRBJ1-6 | . | TRBV19 | TGTGCCAGTAGTATCGGAGGCCAGCAGTCACCCCTCCACTTT | CASSIGGQQSPLHF
. | TRBJ2-1 | TRBD2 | TRBV7-9 | TGTGCCAGCAGCCCGTTTAGCGGGAGCTCCTACAATGAGCAGTTCTTC | CASSPFSGSSYNEQFF
. | TRBJ2-3 | . | TRBV7-9 | TGTGCCAGCAGTTTCGGGACAGATACGCAGTATTTT | CASSFGTDTQYF
once | TRBJ2-1 | . | TRBV2 | TGTGCCAGCAGTGTCCTACAGTACAATGAGCAGTTCTTC | CASSVLQYNEQFF
. | TRBJ1-1 | TRBD1 | TRBV5-1 | TGCGCCAGCAGCGTCCGGACAGGGGGCGGAACTGAAGCTTTCTTT | CASSVRTGGGTEAFF
. | TRBJ2-3 | TRBD1 | TRBV27 | TGTGCCAGCAGCCGAGGACAGGGTGATACGCAGTATTTT | CASSRGQGDTQYF
. | TRBJ1-1 | TRBD1 | TRBV12-5 | TGTGCTAGTGGTTTTGGACAGGGAGTCACTGAAGCTTTCTTT | CASGFGQGVTEAFF
. | TRBJ2-7 | . | TRBV5-5 | TGTGCCAGCAGCTTGAATGTCCAGGGCCATTCCTACGAGCAGTACTTC | CASSLNVQGHSYEQYF
. | TRBJ1-2 | TRBD1 | TRBV10-3 | TGTGCCGTAGGACAGGGGGGGCGCTACACCTTC | CAVGQGGRYTF
. | TRBJ2-7 | TRBD2 | TRBV5-1 | TGCGCCAGCAGCTTTACTAGCGGGGGCTATCGCGAGCAGTACTTC | CASSFTSGGYREQYF
. | TRBJ2-1 | TRBD2 | TRBV30 | TGTGCCTGGAGTCACGGGGGGGCCGGCTACAATGAGCAGTTCTTC | CAWSHGGAGYNEQFF
. | TRBJ1-2 | . | TRBV7-9 | TGTGCCAGCAGCCAGTCCGGGACACTAGACTATGGCTACACCTTC | CASSQSGTLDYGYTF
. | TRBJ2-7 | TRBD1 | TRBV27 | TGTGCCAGCAGTCCGATATACAGGGGGAGGTACGAGCAGTACTTC | CASSPIYRGRYEQYF
few | TRBJ2-7 | TRBD2 | TRBV27 | TGTGCCAGCAGTTACGGGACTAGCGGATCCTACGAGCAGTACTTC | CASSYGTSGSYEQYF
. | TRBJ2-3 | . | TRBV2 | TGTGCCAGCAGCTCCTATACAGATACGCAGTATTTT | CASSSYTDTQYF
. | TRBJ2-7 | . | TRBV27 | TGTGCCAGCAGTTTATCCAGGGGCGACGAGCAGTACTTC | CASSLSRGDEQYF
. | TRBJ1-1 | TRBD1 | TRBV29-1 | TGCAGCGTTCTAGGACAGGGCGTCAACACTGAAGCTTTCTTT | CSVLGQGVNTEAFF
. | TRBJ2-3 | TRBD2 | TRBV9 | TGTGCCAGCAGCGTAGGGGCTAGCGGTCCCACAGATACGCAGTATTTT | CASSVGASGPTDTQYF
once | TRBJ2-7 | TRBD1 | TRBV5-1 | TGCGCCAGCAGCCTCCGGACAGGGGGCCACGAGCAGTACTTC | CASSLRTGGHEQYF
. | TRBJ1-2 | . | TRBV9 | TGTGCCAGCAGCGTAGGCCTCGCCCAGGCGAACTATGGCTACACCTTC | CASSVGLAQANYGYTF
. | TRBJ2-5 | . | TRBV19 | TGTGCCAGTAGTATAAACTCGAGAGAGACCCAGTACTTC | CASSINSRETQYF
. | TRBJ1-1 | TRBD1 | TRBV10-1 | TGCGCCAGCAGTGGGGGGACAGTTAACACTGAAGCTTTCTTT | CASSGGTVNTEAFF
. | TRBJ2-7 | . | TRBV7-9 | TGTGCCAGCAGCTTAGAGGCAGGGGCCCCTTCCTACGAGCAGTACTTC | CASSLEAGAPSYEQYF
. | TRBJ1-6 | . | TRBV12-3/TRBV12-4 | TGTGCCAGCAGCCTTACACAGGAAGCACCCCTCCACTTT | CASSLTQEAPLHF
. | TRBJ1-5 | . | TRBV30 | TGTGCCTGGGGTCCGGGGGGTAGCAATCAGCCCCAGCATTTT | CAWGPGGSNQPQHF
. | TRBJ2-7 | TRBD1 | TRBV4-1 | TGCGCCAGCAGCCAAGAAGCAGGACAGGCCGCCTACGAGCAGTACTTC | CASSQEAGQAAYEQYF
once | TRBJ2-1 | TRBD1 | TRBV29-1 | TGCAGCGTGGCCCGCCCAGGGGGCCGGGGAGATGAGCAGTTCTTC | CSVARPGGRGDEQFF
. | TRBJ1-1 | . | TRBV12-3/TRBV12-4 | TGTGCCAGCAGGGCGGGCAGAAACACTGAAGCTTTCTTT | CASRAGRNTEAFF
. | TRBJ1-1 | TRBD1 | TRBV28 | TGTGCCAGCAGTACCCCGGGACAGGTGAACACTGAAGCTTTCTTT | CASSTPGQVNTEAFF
. | TRBJ2-5 | TRBD2 | TRBV30 | TGTGCCTGGAATCCGGGACTAGCGATAGAGACCCAGTACTTC | CAWNPGLAIETQYF
. | TRBJ1-4 | TRBD1 | TRBV19 | TGTGCCAGTTATCCGGGACAGGGGAAAGATAATGAAAAACTGTTTTTT | CASYPGQGKDNEKLFF
. | TRBJ1-2 | . | TRBV3-1/TRBV3-2 | TGTGCCAGCAGCCAAGTAGGCAGGCCCTATGGCTACACCTTC | CASSQVGRPYGYTF
. | TRBJ1-3 | TRBD1 | TRBV5-1 | TGCGCCAGCAGCTCGGGACAGGGGGCCGGAAACACCATATATTTT | CASSSGQGAGNTIYF
. | TRBJ1-2 | TRBD1 | TRBV27 | TGTGCCAGCCGGACAGGTTATGGCTACACCTTC | CASRTGYGYTF
. | TRBJ1-6 | . | TRBV12-3/TRBV12-4 | TGTGCCAGCAGGCCGACAGCCAATTCACCCCTCCACTTT | CASRPTANSPLHF
. | TRBJ2-3 | . | TRBV5-4 | TGTGCCAGCAGTTTCGGGGGAGCCACAGATACGCAGTATTTT | CASSFGGATDTQYF
. | TRBJ2-1 | TRBD2 | TRBV14 | TGTGCCAGCAGCCGACTAGCGGGGTCCTACAATGAGCAGTTCTTC | CASSRLAGSYNEQFF
. | TRBJ1-2 | . | TRBV11-1 | TGTGCCAGCAGCTATCGAGAGGCTGGCTACACCTTC | CASSYREAGYTF
. | TRBJ2-1 | TRBD1 | TRBV9 | TGTGCCAGCAGCGTAATTGGGACAGGGGGCACTGAGCAGTTCTTC | CASSVIGTGGTEQFF
. | TRBJ1-5 | . | TRBV6-5 | TGTGCCAGCAGCAGGGGAAGCAATCAGCCCCAGCATTTT | CASSRGSNQPQHF
few | TRBJ1-1 | . | TRBV28 | TGTGCCAGCAGTTTGCTAGGGGCGAGGACTGAAGCTTTCTTT | CASSLLGARTEAFF
few | TRBJ2-4 | . | TRBV3-1/TRBV3-2 | TGTGCCAGCAGCCAAGAACCGGGGGACAAAAACATTCAGTACTTC | CASSQEPGDKNIQYF
. | TRBJ1-2 | . | TRBV5-1 | TGCGCCAGCAGCTTGTCTCTAGACTACCATGGCTACACCTTC | CASSLSLDYHGYTF
. | TRBJ2-7 | . | TRBV6-5 | TGTGCCAGCAGTCGGGCTAGCGTGAGGGAGCAGTACTTC | CASSRASVREQYF
few | TRBJ2-1 | . | TRBV9 | TGTGCCAGCAGCGTAGGGTCAGGGGCGCGTGAGCAGTTCTTC | CASSVGSGAREQFF
. | TRBJ2-7 | TRBD1 | TRBV5-5 | TGTGCCAGCAGCCTCCACGGACAGGTTTCCTACGAGCAGTACTTC | CASSLHGQVSYEQYF
. | TRBJ2-5 | TRBD1 | TRBV3-1/TRBV3-2 | TGTGCCAGCAGCCAGACAGCAGGGGGCTGGGAGACCCAGTACTTC | CASSQTAGGWETQYF
. | TRBJ1-3 | TRBD1 | TRBV5-1 | TGCGCCAGCACATCAGGGGACAGCTCTGGAAACACCATATATTTT | CASTSGDSSGNTIYF
. | TRBJ1-6 | . | TRBV11-3 | TGTGCCAGCAGCCCCCAGGGGCATTCACCCCTCCACTTT | CASSPQGHSPLHF
. | TRBJ2-3 | TRBD1 | TRBV5-6 | TGTGCCAGCAGCTTGGGGGGGACAGGGTCAATTGATACGCAGTATTTT | CASSLGGTGSIDTQYF
. | TRBJ2-7 | . | TRBV13 | TGTGCCAGCAGCTTAAGGGGATACGAGCAGTACTTC | CASSLRGYEQYF